The entry that follows covers one T cell receptor (beta chain) sequence. V lost 5 bases and J lost 3; bases outside the gene matches: 5. This CDR3 is built from 17 residues. Germline CDR1 SGHAT, CDR2 FQNNGV. The data originate from a study of blood T cell repertoires in COVID-19. Study processing details: Scientists estimated how many nucleated cells there were by amplifying reference gene primers. Assay used: immunoSEQ multiplex PCR; TCRdb lists only in-frame clones, some missing. V, J and clone size are those of that table, while D and trimming were read from the DNA. This table holds 300,000 to 350,000 clones, about nine tenths found once.

J is TRBJ2-1 and V is TRBV11-2, with 15 bases that match TRBD2. This receptor was taken from a man between 18 and 29 years old with active or convalescent COVID-19. Material for sequencing was peripheral blood. The CDR3 spells CASSPGTSGGFYNEQFF. The CDR3 nucleotides are TGTGCCAGCAGCCCCGGGACTAGCGGGGGGTTCTACAATGAGCAGTTCTTC.